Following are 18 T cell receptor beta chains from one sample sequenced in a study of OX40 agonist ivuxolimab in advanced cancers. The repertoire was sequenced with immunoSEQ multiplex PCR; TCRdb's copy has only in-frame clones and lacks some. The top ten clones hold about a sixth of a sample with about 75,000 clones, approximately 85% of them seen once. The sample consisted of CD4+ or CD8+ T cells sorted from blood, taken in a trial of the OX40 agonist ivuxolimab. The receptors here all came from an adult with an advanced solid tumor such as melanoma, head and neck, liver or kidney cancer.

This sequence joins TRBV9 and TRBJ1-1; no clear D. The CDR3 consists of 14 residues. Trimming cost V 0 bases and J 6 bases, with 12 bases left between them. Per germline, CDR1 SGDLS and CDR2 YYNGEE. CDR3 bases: TGTGCCAGCAGCGTAGACCTTGGCGGGGCTGAAGCTTTCTTT. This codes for CASSVDLGGAEAFF.

The CDR3, as DNA: TGTGCCAGTAAAGGGGATTTGACTGAAGCTTTCTTT. As protein: CASKGDLTEAFF. The chain recombines TRBV19 with TRBJ1-1, with a possible D match to TRBD1 (5 bases). The length of the CDR3 is 12 residues. The germline V and J ends were trimmed by 7 bases and 5 bases, with 11 bases remaining between them. Looked up from germline, CDR1 is LNHDA and CDR2 is SQIVND (reference sequence).

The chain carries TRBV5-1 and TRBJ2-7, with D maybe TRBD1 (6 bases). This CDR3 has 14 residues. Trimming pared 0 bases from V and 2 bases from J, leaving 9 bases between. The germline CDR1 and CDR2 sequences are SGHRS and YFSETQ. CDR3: CASSLEGVPYEQYF. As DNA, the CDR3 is TGCGCCAGCAGCTTGGAGGGGGTCCCCTACGAGCAGTACTTC.

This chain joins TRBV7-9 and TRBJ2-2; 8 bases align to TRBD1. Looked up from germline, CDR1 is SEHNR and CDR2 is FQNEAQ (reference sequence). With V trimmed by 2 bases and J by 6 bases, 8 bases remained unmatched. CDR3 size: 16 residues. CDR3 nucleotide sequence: TGTGCCAGCAGCTTATCGGCGACAGGGGTCCCCGGGGAGCTGTTTTTT. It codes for CASSLSATGVPGELFF.

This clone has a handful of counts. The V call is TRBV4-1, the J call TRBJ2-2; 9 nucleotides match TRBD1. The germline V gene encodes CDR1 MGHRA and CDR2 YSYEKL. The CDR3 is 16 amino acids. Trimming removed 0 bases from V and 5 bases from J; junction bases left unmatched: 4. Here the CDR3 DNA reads TGCGCCAGCAGCCAAGATAACAGGGGGCGAACCGGGGAGCTGTTTTTT. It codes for CASSQDNRGRTGELFF.

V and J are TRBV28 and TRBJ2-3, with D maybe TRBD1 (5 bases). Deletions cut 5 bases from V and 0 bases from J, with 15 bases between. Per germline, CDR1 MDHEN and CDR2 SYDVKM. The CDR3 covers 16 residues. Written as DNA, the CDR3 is TGTGCCAGCAGTCTGGTCAGGGATTGGAGCACAGATACGCAGTATTTT. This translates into CASSLVRDWSTDTQYF.

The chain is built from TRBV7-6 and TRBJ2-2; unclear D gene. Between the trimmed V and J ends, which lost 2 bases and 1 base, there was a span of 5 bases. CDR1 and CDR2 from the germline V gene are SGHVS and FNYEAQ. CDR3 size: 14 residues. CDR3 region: CASSLQQNTGELFF. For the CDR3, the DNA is TGTGCCAGCAGCTTACAGCAGAACACCGGGGAGCTGTTTTTT.

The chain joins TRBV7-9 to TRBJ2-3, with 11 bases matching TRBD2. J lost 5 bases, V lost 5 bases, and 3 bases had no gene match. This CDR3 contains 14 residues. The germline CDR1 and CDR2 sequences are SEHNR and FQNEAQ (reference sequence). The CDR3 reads CASSPGLAGDTQYF. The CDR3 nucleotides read TGTGCCAGCAGCCCCGGACTAGCGGGAGATACGCAGTATTTT.

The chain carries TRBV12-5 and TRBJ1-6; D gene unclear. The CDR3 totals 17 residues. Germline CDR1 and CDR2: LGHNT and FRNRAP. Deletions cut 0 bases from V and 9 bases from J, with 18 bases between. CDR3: CASGLVSDGFRLSPLHF. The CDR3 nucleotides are TGTGCTAGTGGTTTGGTATCGGACGGGTTCAGGCTTTCACCCCTCCACTTT.

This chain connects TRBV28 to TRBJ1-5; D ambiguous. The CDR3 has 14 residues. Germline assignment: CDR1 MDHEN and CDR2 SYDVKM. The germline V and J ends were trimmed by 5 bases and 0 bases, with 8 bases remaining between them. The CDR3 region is CASSAVDSNQPQHF. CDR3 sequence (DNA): TGTGCCAGCAGTGCTGTAGATAGCAATCAGCCCCAGCATTTT. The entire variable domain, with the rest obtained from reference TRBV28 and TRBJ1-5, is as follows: DVKVTQSSRYLVKRTGEKVFLECVQDMDHENMFWYRQDPGLGLRLIYFSYDVKMKEKGDIPEGYSVSREKKERFSLILESASTNQTSMYLCASSAVDSNQPQHFGDGTRLSIL.

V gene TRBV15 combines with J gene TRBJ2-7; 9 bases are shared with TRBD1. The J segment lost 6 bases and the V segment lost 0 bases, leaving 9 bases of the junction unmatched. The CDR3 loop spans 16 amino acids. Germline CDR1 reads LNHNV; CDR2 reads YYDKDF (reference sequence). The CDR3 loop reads CATSRDLGDRVGEQYF. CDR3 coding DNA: TGTGCCACCAGCAGAGATCTTGGGGACAGGGTAGGCGAGCAGTACTTC.

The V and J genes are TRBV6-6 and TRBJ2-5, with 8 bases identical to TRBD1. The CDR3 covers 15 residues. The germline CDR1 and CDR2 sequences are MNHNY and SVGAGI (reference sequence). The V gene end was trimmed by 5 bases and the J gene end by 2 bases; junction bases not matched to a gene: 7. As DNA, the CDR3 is TGTGCCAGCAGTCACCGACAGGGGAAACAAGAGACCCAGTACTTC. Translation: CASSHRQGKQETQYF.

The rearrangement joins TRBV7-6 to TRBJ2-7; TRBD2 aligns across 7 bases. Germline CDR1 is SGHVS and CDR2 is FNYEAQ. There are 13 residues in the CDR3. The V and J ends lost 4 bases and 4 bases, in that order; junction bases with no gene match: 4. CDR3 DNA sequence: TGTGCCAGCAGCTCGGGACTAACATACGAGCAGTACTTC. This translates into CASSSGLTYEQYF.

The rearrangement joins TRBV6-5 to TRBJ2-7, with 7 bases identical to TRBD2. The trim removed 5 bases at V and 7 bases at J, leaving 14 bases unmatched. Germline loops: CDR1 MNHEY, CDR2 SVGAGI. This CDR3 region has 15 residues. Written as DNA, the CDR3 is TGTGCCAGCAGTCCCACCTGGGGGAGGGTGGGGGAGCAGTACTTC. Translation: CASSPTWGRVGEQYF.

CDR3 region: CASSPRQFFSGNTIYF. The CDR3 DNA sequence: TGTGCCAGCAGTCCCCGACAGTTTTTCTCTGGAAACACCATATATTTT. The J gene is TRBJ1-3, the V gene TRBV28; D is possibly TRBD1 (5 bases). Trimming took off 5 bases at V and 0 bases at J, with 14 bases between the two ends. The CDR3 runs to 16 residues. Germline values: CDR1 MDHEN, CDR2 SYDVKM.

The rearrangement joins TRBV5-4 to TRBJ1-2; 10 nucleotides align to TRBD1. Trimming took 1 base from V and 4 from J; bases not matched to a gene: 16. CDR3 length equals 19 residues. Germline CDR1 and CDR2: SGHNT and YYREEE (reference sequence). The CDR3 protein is CASSLPSGTGAASAYGYTF. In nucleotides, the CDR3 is TGTGCCAGCAGCTTGCCGTCCGGGACAGGGGCGGCTAGCGCCTATGGCTACACCTTC.

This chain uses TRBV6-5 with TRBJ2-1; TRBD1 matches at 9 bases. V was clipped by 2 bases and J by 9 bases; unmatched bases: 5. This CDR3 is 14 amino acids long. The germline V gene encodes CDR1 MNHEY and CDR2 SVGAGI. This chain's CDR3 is CASSYGQGWSEQFF. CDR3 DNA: TGTGCCAGCAGTTACGGACAGGGGTGGAGTGAGCAGTTCTTC.

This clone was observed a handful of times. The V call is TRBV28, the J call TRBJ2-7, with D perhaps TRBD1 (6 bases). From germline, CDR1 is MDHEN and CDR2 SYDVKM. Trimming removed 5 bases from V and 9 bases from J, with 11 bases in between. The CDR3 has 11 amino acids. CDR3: CASSNRATQYF. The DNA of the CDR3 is TGTGCCAGCAGTAACAGGGCAACGCAGTACTTC.